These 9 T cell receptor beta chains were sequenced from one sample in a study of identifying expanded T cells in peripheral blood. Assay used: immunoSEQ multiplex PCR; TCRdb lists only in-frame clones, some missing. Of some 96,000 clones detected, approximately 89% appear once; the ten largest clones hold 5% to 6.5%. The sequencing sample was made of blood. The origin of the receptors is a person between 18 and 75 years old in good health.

Written as DNA, the CDR3 is TGTGCCAGCAGCTCCGGGACAGGGCCTAATGAAAAACTGTTTTTT. Translating gives CASSSGTGPNEKLFF. V and J are TRBV7-2 and TRBJ1-4, with TRBD1 matching over 9 bases. The V and J ends lost 4 bases and 3 bases, in that order; junction bases with no gene match: 3. Germline CDR1 reads SGHTA; CDR2 reads FQGNSA. This CDR3 comprises 15 residues.

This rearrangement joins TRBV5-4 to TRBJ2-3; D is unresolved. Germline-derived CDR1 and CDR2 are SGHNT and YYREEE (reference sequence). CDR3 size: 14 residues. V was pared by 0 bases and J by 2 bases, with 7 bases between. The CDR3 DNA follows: TGTGCCAGCAGCTTGGGAGTCAACACAGATACGCAGTATTTT. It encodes CASSLGVNTDTQYF.

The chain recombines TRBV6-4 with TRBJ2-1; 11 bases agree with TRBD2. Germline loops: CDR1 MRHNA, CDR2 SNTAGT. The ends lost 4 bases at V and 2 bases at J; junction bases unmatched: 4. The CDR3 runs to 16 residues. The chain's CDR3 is CASSVGLAVTYNEQFF. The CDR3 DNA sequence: TGTGCCAGCAGTGTGGGACTAGCGGTTACCTACAATGAGCAGTTCTTC.

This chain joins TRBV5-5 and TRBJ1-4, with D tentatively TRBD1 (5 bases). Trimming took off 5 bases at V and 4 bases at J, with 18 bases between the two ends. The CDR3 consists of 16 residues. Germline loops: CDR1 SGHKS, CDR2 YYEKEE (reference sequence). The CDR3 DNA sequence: TGTGCCAGCAGTACGTTTGGGGGGTCTTTTAATGAAAAACTGTTTTTT. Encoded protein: CASSTFGGSFNEKLFF.

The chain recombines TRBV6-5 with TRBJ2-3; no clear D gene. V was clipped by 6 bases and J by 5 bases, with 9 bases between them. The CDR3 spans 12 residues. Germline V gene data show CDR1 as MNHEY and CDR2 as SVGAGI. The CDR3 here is CASSPKRDTQYF. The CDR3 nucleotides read TGTGCCAGCAGCCCGAAAAGAGATACGCAGTATTTT.

CDR3 sequence (DNA): TGTGCCAGCAGAGCGCAGGAGGGTAATAGCAATCAGCCCCAGCATTTT. The encoded protein is CASRAQEGNSNQPQHF. This chain connects TRBV27 to TRBJ1-5; D is ambiguous. Germline V gene data show CDR1 as MNHEY and CDR2 as SMNVEV (reference sequence). The CDR3 extends over 16 amino acids. Trimming left V 6 bases short and J 0 bases short, with 15 bases between.

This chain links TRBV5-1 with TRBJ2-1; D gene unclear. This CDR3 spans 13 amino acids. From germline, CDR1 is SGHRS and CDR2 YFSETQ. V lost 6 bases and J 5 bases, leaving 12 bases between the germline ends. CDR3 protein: CASNSAVDNEQFF. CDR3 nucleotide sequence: TGCGCCAGCAATTCGGCGGTTGACAATGAGCAGTTCTTC.

The CDR3 coding sequence is TGTGCCAGCAGTCTCAGGGGTTTTGGTGGCTACACCTTC. Its translation is CASSLRGFGGYTF. The V gene is TRBV6-5, the J gene TRBJ1-2; perhaps TRBD1 as D (6 bases). V was shortened by 5 bases and J by 7 bases, with 14 bases between the two germline ends. Germline loops: CDR1 MNHEY, CDR2 SVGAGI. This CDR3 contains 13 residues.

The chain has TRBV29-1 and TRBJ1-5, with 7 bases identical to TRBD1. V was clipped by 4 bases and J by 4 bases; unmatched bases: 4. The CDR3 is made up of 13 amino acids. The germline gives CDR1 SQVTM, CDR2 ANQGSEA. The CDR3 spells CSVATGLNQPQHF. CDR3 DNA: TGCAGCGTTGCGACAGGGTTAAATCAGCCCCAGCATTTT.